The 11 T cell receptor beta chains reported below all come from one sample, sequenced in a study of cytomegalovirus exposure and HLA in healthy donors. PCR amplification relied on 60 Vbeta primers (plus 13 Jbeta primers). Data came from immunoSEQ multiplex PCR; TCRdb stores just in-frame clones and leaves some out. The sample shows 170,000 or so clones, about four fifths of them seen only once. The sample was PBMCs. The source is a man aged 25 to 45 in good health and CMV-seropositive.

In its sample, this clone was seen once. The chain uses TRBV7-8 and TRBJ2-7; D call uncertain. V was pared by 2 bases and J by 6 bases, with 5 bases between. Germline V gene lookup returns CDR1 SGHVS and CDR2 FQNEAQ. This CDR3 is built from 11 residues. CDR3 sequence reads: CASSLRSEQYF. The CDR3 DNA follows: TGTGCCAGCAGCTTAAGGAGCGAGCAGTACTTC.

The chain employs TRBV7-9 and TRBJ2-1; TRBD2 agrees at 9 bases. J gave up 0 bases and V 0 bases, and 3 bases lay outside the gene matches. This CDR3 is 17 amino acids long. Per the germline V gene, CDR1 is SEHNR and CDR2 is FQNEAQ (reference sequence). CDR3 in amino acids: CASSLARGGYSYNEQFF. CDR3 in DNA: TGTGCCAGCAGCTTAGCGCGGGGGGGTTACTCCTACAATGAGCAGTTCTTC.

The rearrangement links TRBV15 to TRBJ2-2, with D unclear. CDR3 size: 13 residues. Deletions cut 1 base from V and 4 bases from J, with 4 bases between. The germline V gene has CDR1 LNHNV and CDR2 YYDKDF (reference sequence). The CDR3, as DNA: TGTGCCACCAGCAGAGTCGGCACCGGGGAGCTGTTTTTT. The encoded protein is CATSRVGTGELFF.

This chain connects TRBV5-1 to TRBJ2-2, with 12 nucleotides matching TRBD2. Germline-derived CDR1 and CDR2 are SGHRS and YFSETQ. The CDR3 consists of 19 residues. V shed 4 bases and J 2 bases; nucleotides not matched to a gene: 12. CDR3 sequence: CASSGSPRLAGANTGELFF. The CDR3 DNA reads TGCGCCAGCAGCGGATCCCCGAGACTAGCGGGAGCTAACACCGGGGAGCTGTTTTTT.

The chain carries TRBV18 and TRBJ2-3; the match to TRBD2 covers 8 bases. The trim removed 2 bases at V and 4 bases at J, leaving 5 bases unmatched. Germline V lookup: CDR1 KGHSH, CDR2 LQKENI. The CDR3 totals 15 residues. The DNA of the CDR3 is TGTGCCAGCTCACCAACGGGAGGGTCCTCAGATACGCAGTATTTT. Translation gives CASSPTGGSSDTQYF.

The V call is TRBV9, the J call TRBJ2-1; 7 bases line up with TRBD2. The CDR3 totals 13 residues. The germline V gene encodes CDR1 SGDLS and CDR2 YYNGEE. V shed 3 bases and J 3 bases; nucleotides not matched to a gene: 0. Here the CDR3 reads CASSGGSYNEQFF. The CDR3 DNA sequence: TGTGCCAGCAGCGGCGGGAGCTACAATGAGCAGTTCTTC.

A few counts support this clone. The chain is built from TRBV27 and TRBJ1-6, with D possibly TRBD1 on 6 matching bases. Germline CDR1 is MNHEY and CDR2 is SMNVEV (reference sequence). The CDR3 is made up of 14 amino acids. The V gene lost 4 bases and the J gene lost 8 bases, with 12 bases spanning the gap. CDR3 sequence: CASSSAGADSPLHF. In nucleotides, the CDR3 is TGTGCCAGCAGTTCGGCAGGGGCAGATTCACCCCTCCACTTT.

The chain combines TRBV30 with TRBJ1-1; TRBD1 matches 8 bases. The CDR3 has 15 residues. Germline V gives CDR1 GTSNPN, CDR2 SVGIG (reference sequence). J lost 0 bases, V lost 5 bases, and 8 bases had no gene match. CDR3 region: CAWYPGTGMNTEAFF. CDR3 coding DNA: TGTGCCTGGTATCCCGGGACAGGAATGAACACTGAAGCTTTCTTT.

V gene TRBV7-8 combines with J gene TRBJ1-6; D perhaps matches TRBD1 (5 bases). The V end was cut by 5 bases, the J end by 10 bases, with 12 bases between. The germline V gene encodes CDR1 SGHVS and CDR2 FQNEAQ. This CDR3 spans 13 amino acids. This chain's CDR3 is CASSPRAGSPLHF. CDR3 bases: TGTGCCAGCAGCCCCAGGGCTGGCTCACCCCTCCACTTT. The whole variable domain, remainder taken from reference TRBV7-8 and TRBJ1-6, is GAGVSQSPRYKVAKRGQDVALRCDPISGHVSLFWYQQALGQGPEFLTYFQNEAQLDKSGLPSDRFFAERPEGSVSTLKIQRTQQEDSAVYLCASSPRAGSPLHFGNGTRLTVT.

The chain uses TRBV7-7 and TRBJ1-1; tentatively, D is TRBD1 (5 bases). Germline V gene data show CDR1 as SSHAT and CDR2 as FNYEAQ (reference sequence). V lost 5 bases and J 3 bases, leaving 13 bases between the germline ends. CDR3 size: 14 residues. The DNA for the CDR3 is TGTGCCAGCAGCCCCCCCTGGGGGGACACTGAAGCTTTCTTT. It translates to CASSPPWGDTEAFF. Using reference TRBV7-7 and TRBJ1-1 for the parts outside the CDR3, the full variable domain is GAGVSQSPRYKVTKRGQDVTLRCDPISSHATLYWYQQALGQGPEFLTYFNYEAQPDKSGLPSDRFSAERPEGSISTLTIQRTEQRDSAMYRCASSPPWGDTEAFFGQGTRLTVV.

The gene calls are TRBV12-5 and TRBJ1-6, with TRBD1 identical over 7 bases. V trimming: 6 bases; J trimming: 7 bases; junction bases outside the gene matches: 9. CDR3 length: 15 amino acids. The V gene's germline CDR1 is LGHNT and CDR2 FRNRAP. This chain's CDR3 is CASGRDRESNSPLHF. CDR3 coding DNA: TGTGCTAGTGGGCGTGACAGGGAGTCAAATTCACCCCTCCACTTT.